The TCR beta chain described here comes from a study of STAT5B mutations in CD4+ large granular lymphocyte leukemia. Notes on the study in general: 8/27 top patient clones versus 2/35 control clones were TRBV06-family.

Generated by immunoSEQ multiplex PCR, the TCRdb table keeps only in-frame clones and is missing some. The sample lists 31,000 or so clones; around 85% were seen once. As for this clone: Its antigen is unidentified. One end of the junction does not line up with germline, which may come from a read error.

Germline-derived CDR1 and CDR2 are SNHLY and FYNNEI. The length of the CDR3 is 15 residues. The receptor comes from a human donor in good health. The chain recombines TRBV2 with TRBJ2-1; possibly TRBD1 or TRBD2 for D (5 bases each). Sequenced material: CD4+ T cells from blood buffy coats. The CDR3 DNA follows: TGTGCCAGCAGTGGGGACGGCCAACTCTACGATGAGCAGTTCTTC. As protein: CASSGDGQLYDEQFF.